Following are 6 T cell receptor beta chains from one sample sequenced in a study of blood T cell repertoires in COVID-19. Sequenced by immunoSEQ multiplex PCR; TCRdb stores in-frame clones only, minus some. The data contain roughly 240,000 clones, 65% to 90% of them singletons. Material: peripheral blood. These receptors were collected from a man between 50 and 59 years old with COVID-19, enrolled during active disease.

The chain joins TRBV25-1 to TRBJ1-5; D ambiguous. The CDR3 runs to 12 residues. CDR1 and CDR2 (germline): MGHDK, SYGVNS. V gave up 6 bases and J gave up 2 bases, with 5 bases separating them. Here the CDR3 reads CASRAGNQPQHF. In DNA form, the CDR3 reads TGTGCCAGCAGAGCGGGCAATCAGCCCCAGCATTTT.

The J gene is TRBJ1-1, the V gene TRBV6-6, with a tentative D call TRBD1 (5 bases). V was pared by 3 bases and J by 5 bases, with 7 bases between. The length of the CDR3 is 12 residues. Germline V gene sequence: CDR1 MNHNY, CDR2 SVGAGI (reference sequence). CDR3 coding DNA: TGTGCCAGCAGTTATGGGGGGACTGAAGCTTTCTTT. The encoded protein is CASSYGGTEAFF.

This clone was observed a few times. The chain joins TRBV19 to TRBJ1-5, with 8 bases matching TRBD1. Germline CDR1 LNHDA, CDR2 SQIVND (reference sequence). CDR3 length: 16 residues. With 6 bases clipped from V and 3 bases from J, the junction kept 10 bases outside the gene matches. Here the CDR3 DNA reads TGTGCCAGTAGCCCACCCCGGACAGGGAACAATCAGCCCCAGCATTTT. Residues: CASSPPRTGNNQPQHF.

V usage is TRBV11-3 and J usage is TRBJ2-1; 7 nucleotides align to TRBD2. This CDR3 has 15 residues. From germline, CDR1 is SGHNT and CDR2 YENEEA. The V gene end was trimmed by 4 bases and the J gene end by 3 bases; junction bases not matched to a gene: 6. CDR3 region: CASSSRAGDYNEQFF. As DNA, the CDR3 is TGTGCCAGCAGCTCACGCGCGGGGGACTACAATGAGCAGTTCTTC.

The chain has TRBV7-3 and TRBJ2-2; no clear D. The V end lost 6 bases, the J end lost 0 bases, and 17 bases lay between the germline ends. The germline V gene encodes CDR1 SGHTA and CDR2 FQGTGA. The CDR3 has 17 residues. The CDR3 loop reads CASSPSGADANTGELFF. Here the CDR3 DNA reads TGTGCCAGCAGTCCCTCCGGAGCAGATGCGAACACCGGGGAGCTGTTTTTT.

The chain is built from TRBV11-2 and TRBJ2-3, with 10 bases matching TRBD2. Unmatched junction bases numbered 4, after V lost 3 bases and J lost 4 bases. CDR3 size: 15 residues. From germline, CDR1 is SGHAT and CDR2 FQNNGV. The CDR3 DNA is TGTGCCAGCAGCTTTAGGACTAGCGGTTCAGATACGCAGTATTTT. This translates into CASSFRTSGSDTQYF.